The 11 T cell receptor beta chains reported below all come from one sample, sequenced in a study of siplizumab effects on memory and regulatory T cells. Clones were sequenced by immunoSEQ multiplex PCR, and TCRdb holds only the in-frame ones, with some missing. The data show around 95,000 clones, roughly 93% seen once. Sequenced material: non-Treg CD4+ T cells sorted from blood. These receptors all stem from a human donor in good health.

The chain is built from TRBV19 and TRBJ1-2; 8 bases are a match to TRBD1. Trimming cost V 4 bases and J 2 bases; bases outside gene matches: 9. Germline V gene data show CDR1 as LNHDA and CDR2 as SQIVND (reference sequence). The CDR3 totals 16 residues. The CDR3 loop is CASSKARDRRNYGYTF. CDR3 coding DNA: TGTGCCAGTAGTAAAGCCCGGGACAGGCGAAACTATGGCTACACCTTC.

This chain's CDR3 is CASSIGLAGLAGRRGETQYF. The CDR3, as DNA: TGTGCCAGTAGTATCGGACTGGCGGGACTAGCGGGCCGGAGGGGAGAGACCCAGTACTTC. The chain links TRBV19 to TRBJ2-5; the match to TRBD2 covers 12 bases. V lost 3 bases to trimming and J lost 4 bases; unmatched junction nucleotides: 18. Germline V CDR1 and CDR2: LNHDA, SQIVND (reference sequence). The CDR3 is 20 residues long.

In nucleotides, the CDR3 is TGTGCCACCCAGGGAATTGGGAACACCGGGGAGCTGTTTTTT. It specifies CATQGIGNTGELFF. The rearrangement uses TRBV2 and TRBJ2-2; possible D gene TRBD1, 5 bases. The CDR3 totals 14 residues. V dropped 10 bases and J dropped 1 base, with 13 bases sitting between them. Germline assignment: CDR1 SNHLY and CDR2 FYNNEI.

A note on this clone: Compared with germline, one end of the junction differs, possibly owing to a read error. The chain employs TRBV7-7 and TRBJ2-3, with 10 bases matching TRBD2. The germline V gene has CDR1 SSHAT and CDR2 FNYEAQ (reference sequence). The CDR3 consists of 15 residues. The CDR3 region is CASSMGLALTDTQYF. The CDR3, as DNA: TGTGCTAGCAGCATGGGACTAGCGTTGACAGATACGCAGTATTTT.

CDR3 loop: CASNSGAGANVLTF. The CDR3 DNA follows: TGCGCCAGCAACTCGGGGGCTGGGGCCAACGTCCTGACTTTC. J is TRBJ2-6 and V is TRBV5-1; D may be TRBD2 (6 bases). V dropped 6 bases and J dropped 2 bases, with 9 bases sitting between them. The CDR3 runs 14 residues. Germline V gene lookup returns CDR1 SGHRS and CDR2 YFSETQ. The full variable domain, its missing parts supplied by reference TRBV5-1 and TRBJ2-6, is KAGVTQTPRYLIKTRGQQVTLSCSPISGHRSVSWYQQTPGQGLQFLFEYFSETQRNKGNFPGRFSGRQFSNSRSEMNVSTLELGDSALYLCASNSGAGANVLTFGAGSRLTVL.

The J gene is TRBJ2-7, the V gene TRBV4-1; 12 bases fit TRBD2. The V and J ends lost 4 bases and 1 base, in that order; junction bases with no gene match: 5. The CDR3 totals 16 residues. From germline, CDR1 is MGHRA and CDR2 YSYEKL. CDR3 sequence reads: CASSRTGLAGSYEQYF. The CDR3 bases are TGCGCCAGCAGCCGAACGGGACTAGCGGGTTCCTACGAGCAGTACTTC.

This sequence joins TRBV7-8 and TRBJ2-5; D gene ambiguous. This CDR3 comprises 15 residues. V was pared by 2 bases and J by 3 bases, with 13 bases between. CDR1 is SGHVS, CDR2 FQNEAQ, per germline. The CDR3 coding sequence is TGTGCCAGCAGCTTAAATGGCGTACTAAAAGAGACCCAGTACTTC. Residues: CASSLNGVLKETQYF.

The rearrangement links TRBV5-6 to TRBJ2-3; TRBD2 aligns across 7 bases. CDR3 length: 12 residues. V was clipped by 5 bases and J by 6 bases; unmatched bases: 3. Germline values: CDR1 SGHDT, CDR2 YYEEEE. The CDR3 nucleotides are TGTGCCAGCAGAATCGGGAGGGATACGCAGTATTTT. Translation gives CASRIGRDTQYF.

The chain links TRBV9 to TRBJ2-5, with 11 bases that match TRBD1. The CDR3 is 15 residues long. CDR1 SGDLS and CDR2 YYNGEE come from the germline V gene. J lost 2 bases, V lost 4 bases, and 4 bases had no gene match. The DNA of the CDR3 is TGTGCCAGCAGCCTGGGACAGGGGGTACAAGAGACCCAGTACTTC. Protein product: CASSLGQGVQETQYF.

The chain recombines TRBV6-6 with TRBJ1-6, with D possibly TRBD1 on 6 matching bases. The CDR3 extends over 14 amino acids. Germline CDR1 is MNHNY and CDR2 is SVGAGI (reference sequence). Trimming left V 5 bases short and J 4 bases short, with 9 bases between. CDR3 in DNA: TGTGCCAGCAGTCCTACAGGGTATAATTCACCCCTCCACTTT. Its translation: CASSPTGYNSPLHF.

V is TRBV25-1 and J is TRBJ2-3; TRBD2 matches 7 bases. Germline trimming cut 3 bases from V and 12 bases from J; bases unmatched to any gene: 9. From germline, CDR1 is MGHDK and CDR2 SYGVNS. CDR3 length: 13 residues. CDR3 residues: CASSEGVAGSQYF. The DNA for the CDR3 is TGTGCCAGCAGTGAGGGGGTAGCGGGCTCTCAGTATTTT. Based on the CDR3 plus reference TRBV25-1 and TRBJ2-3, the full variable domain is EADIYQTPRYLVIGTGKKITLECSQTMGHDKMYWYQQDPGMELHLIHYSYGVNSTEKGDLSSESTVSRIRTEHFPLTLESARPSHTSQYLCASSEGVAGSQYFGPGTRLTVL.